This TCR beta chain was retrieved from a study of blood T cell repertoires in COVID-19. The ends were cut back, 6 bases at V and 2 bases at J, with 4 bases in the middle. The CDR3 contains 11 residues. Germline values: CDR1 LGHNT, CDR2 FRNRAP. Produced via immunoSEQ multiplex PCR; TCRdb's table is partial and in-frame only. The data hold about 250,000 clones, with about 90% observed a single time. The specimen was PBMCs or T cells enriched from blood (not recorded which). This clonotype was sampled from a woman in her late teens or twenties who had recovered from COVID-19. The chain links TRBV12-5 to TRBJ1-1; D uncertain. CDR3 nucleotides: TGTGCTAGTGGCACAAACACTGAAGCTTTCTTT. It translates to CASGTNTEAFF.